This T cell receptor (beta chain) was sequenced during a study of response to subunit inactivated influenza vaccine. Study-wide findings and caveats: Authors suggested each seasonal influenza vaccination recruits few new T cells.

This clonotype came up many times. Its antigen is unidentified. TCRdb re-called the RT-PCR reads through MiXCR, storing one row per CDR3 protein. The repertoire consists of 150,000 to 200,000 distinct CDR3 sequences, with roughly 8.7% occurring once and the leading ten covering about a tenth. CDR3 length: 16 amino acids. CDR1 SEHNR and CDR2 FQNEAQ come from the germline V gene (reference sequence). Trimming removed 2 bases from V and 2 bases from J, with 15 bases in between. Sequenced here: non-naive T cells sorted from PBMCs, sampled on the day of vaccination. The receptor was isolated from a man over 45 who received an inactivated influenza vaccine. The chain is built from TRBV7-9 and TRBJ2-5, with D perhaps assigned TRBD1 or TRBD2 (6 bases each). CDR3 sequence: CASSLTGAGVQETQYF. The DNA for the CDR3 is TGTGCCAGCAGCTTAACGGGGGCCGGTGTACAAGAGACCCAGTACTTC.